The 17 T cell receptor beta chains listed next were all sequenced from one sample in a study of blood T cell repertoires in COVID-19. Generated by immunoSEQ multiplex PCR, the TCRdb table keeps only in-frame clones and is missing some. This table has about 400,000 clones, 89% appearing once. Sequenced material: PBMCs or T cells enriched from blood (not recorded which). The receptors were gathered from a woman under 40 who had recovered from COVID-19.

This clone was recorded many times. Here the CDR3 DNA reads TGTGCCAGTAGTAATACAGCGGGTGGTCAGCCCCAGCATTTT. This translates into CASSNTAGGQPQHF. V and J are TRBV19 and TRBJ1-5; D not resolved. Germline CDR1 reads LNHDA; CDR2 reads SQIVND (reference sequence). The V and J ends lost 4 bases and 6 bases respectively, with 13 bases between them. The CDR3 is made up of 14 amino acids.

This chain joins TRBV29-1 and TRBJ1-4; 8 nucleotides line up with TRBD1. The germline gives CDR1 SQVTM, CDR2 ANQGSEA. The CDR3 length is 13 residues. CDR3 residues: CSGLDRGNEKLFF. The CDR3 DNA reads TGCAGTGGGCTCGACAGGGGTAATGAAAAACTGTTTTTT.

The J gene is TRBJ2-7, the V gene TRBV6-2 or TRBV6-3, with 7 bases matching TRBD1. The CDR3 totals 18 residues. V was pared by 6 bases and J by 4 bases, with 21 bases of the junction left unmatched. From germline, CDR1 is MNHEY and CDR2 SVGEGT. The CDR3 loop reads CASSPMTGNPYPPYEQYF. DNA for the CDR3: TGTGCCAGCAGCCCTATGACAGGGAATCCGTATCCTCCGTACGAGCAGTACTTC.

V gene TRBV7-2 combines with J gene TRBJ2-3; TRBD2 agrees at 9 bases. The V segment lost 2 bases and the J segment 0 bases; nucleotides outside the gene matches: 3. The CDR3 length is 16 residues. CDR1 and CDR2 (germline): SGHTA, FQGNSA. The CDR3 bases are TGTGCCAGCAGCTTATTGCTAGCGGGGAGCACAGATACGCAGTATTTT. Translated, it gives CASSLLLAGSTDTQYF.

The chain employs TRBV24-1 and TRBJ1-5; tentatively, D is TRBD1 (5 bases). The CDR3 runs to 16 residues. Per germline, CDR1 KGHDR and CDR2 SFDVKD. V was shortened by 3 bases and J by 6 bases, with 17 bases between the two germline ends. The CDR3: CATSDDDSNRGQPQHF. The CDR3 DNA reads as TGTGCCACCAGTGATGACGACAGCAACAGAGGTCAGCCCCAGCATTTT.

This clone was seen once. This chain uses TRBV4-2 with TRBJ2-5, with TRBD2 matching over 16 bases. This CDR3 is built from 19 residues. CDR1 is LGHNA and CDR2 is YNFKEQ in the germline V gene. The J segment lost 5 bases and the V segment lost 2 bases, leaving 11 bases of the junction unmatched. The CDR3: CASSQIAGTSGGALETQYF. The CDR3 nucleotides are TGTGCCAGCAGCCAAATCGCCGGGACTAGCGGGGGGGCCCTCGAGACCCAGTACTTC.

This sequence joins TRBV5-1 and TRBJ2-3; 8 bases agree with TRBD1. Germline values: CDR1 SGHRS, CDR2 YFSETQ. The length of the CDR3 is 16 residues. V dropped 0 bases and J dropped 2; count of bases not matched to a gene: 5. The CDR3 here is CASSLEQGGVTDTQYF. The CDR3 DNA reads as TGCGCCAGCAGCTTGGAACAGGGGGGAGTCACAGATACGCAGTATTTT.

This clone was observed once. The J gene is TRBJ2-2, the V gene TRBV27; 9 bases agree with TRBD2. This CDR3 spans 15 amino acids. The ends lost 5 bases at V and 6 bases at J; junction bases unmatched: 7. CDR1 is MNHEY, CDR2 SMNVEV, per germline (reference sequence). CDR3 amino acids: CASSLKTSGAGELFF. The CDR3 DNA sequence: TGTGCCAGCAGTCTAAAGACTAGCGGCGCCGGGGAGCTGTTTTTT.

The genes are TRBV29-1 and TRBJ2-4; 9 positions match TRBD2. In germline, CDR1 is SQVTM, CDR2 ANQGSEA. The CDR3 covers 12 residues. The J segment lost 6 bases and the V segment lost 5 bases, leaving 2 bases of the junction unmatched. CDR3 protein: CSVTTSGNIQYF. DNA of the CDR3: TGCAGCGTTACGACTAGCGGAAACATTCAGTACTTC.

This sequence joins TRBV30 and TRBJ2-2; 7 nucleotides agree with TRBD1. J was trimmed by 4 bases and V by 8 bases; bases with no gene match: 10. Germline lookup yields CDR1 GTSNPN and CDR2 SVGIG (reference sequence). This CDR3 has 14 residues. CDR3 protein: CARSRGQSTGELFF. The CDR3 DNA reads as TGTGCCAGGTCAAGGGGGCAGAGCACCGGGGAGCTGTTTTTT.

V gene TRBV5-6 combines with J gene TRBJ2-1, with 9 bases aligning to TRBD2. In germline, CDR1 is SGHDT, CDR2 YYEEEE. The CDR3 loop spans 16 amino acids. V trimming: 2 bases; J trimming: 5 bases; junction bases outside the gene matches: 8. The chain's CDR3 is CASSLLLAGPHNEQFF. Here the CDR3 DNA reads TGTGCCAGCAGCTTATTGCTAGCGGGACCTCACAATGAGCAGTTCTTC.

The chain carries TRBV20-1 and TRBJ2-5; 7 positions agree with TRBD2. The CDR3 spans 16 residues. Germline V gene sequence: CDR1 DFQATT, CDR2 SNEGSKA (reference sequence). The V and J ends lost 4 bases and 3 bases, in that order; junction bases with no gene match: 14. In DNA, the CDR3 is TGCAGTGCTACTGACCTCGGGACTACAGGAAAAGAGACCCAGTACTTC. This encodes CSATDLGTTGKETQYF.

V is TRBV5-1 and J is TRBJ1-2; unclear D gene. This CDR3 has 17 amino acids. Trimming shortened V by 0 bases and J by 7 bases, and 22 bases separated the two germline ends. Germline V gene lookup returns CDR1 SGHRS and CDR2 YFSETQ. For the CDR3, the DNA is TGCGCCAGCAGCTTGGCGCGCGTTGGGCAGGCGGCGGGTGGCTACACCTTC. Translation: CASSLARVGQAAGGYTF.

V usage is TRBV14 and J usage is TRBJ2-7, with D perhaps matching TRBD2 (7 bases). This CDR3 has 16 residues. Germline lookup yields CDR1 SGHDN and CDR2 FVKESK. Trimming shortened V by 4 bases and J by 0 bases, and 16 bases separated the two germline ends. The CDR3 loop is CASSPLGRGPSYEQYF. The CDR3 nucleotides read TGTGCCAGCAGCCCCCTGGGGCGGGGGCCCTCCTACGAGCAGTACTTC.

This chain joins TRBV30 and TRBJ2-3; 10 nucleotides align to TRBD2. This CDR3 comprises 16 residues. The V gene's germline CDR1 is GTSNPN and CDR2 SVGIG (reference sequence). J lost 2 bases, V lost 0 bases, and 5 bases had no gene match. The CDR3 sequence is CAWSVRSGGVTDTQYF. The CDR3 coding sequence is TGTGCCTGGAGTGTACGGAGCGGGGGGGTCACAGATACGCAGTATTTT.

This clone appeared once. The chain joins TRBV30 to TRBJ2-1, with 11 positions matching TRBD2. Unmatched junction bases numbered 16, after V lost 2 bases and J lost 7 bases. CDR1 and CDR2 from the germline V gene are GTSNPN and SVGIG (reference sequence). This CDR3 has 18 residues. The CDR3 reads CAWSPGTGLAGFGNEQFF. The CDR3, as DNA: TGTGCCTGGAGTCCCGGGACCGGACTAGCGGGTTTTGGGAATGAGCAGTTCTTC.

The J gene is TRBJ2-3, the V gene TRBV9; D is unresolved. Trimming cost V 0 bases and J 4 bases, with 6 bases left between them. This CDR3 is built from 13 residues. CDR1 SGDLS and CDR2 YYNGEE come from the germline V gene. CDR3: CASSVAVADTQYF. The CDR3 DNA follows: TGTGCCAGCAGCGTAGCAGTTGCAGATACGCAGTATTTT.